This T cell receptor beta chain was recorded in a study of cytomegalovirus exposure and HLA in healthy donors. Study observations and caveats: Later analysis demonstrated an association between a missense DCLRE1C variant and TCR beta V- and J-gene trimming.

The table lists this clone with a count of one. The antigen is unknown. From germline, CDR1 is ENHRY and CDR2 SYGVKD. The trim removed 0 bases at V and 3 bases at J, leaving 6 bases unmatched. The CDR3 has 17 amino acids. 60 Vbeta and 13 Jbeta primers were used in PCR. Per the original methods: An analysis that came later counted some 85 million unique TCR beta chains, about 10 million shared. The protocol was immunoSEQ multiplex PCR, while the TCRdb copy is restricted to in-frame clones and leaves out a portion. V, J and clone size were drawn from that table, and D and trimming were deduced from the DNA. Of fewer than 300,000 clones in the sample, 80% were seen once.

The source of this sequence is a girl aged 2 to 9 in good health and CMV-seronegative. This chain joins TRBV10-3 and TRBJ2-1; 9 nucleotides line up with TRBD2. The sequenced sample was PBMCs. CDR3 in amino acids: CAISESRLAEIYNEQFF. The CDR3 bases are TGTGCCATCAGTGAGTCAAGACTAGCGGAGATCTACAATGAGCAGTTCTTC.